This T cell receptor beta chain was sequenced in a study of blood T cell repertoires in COVID-19. Germline loops: CDR1 MDHEN, CDR2 SYDVKM. Trimming took 4 bases from V and 3 from J; bases not matched to a gene: 8. The CDR3 consists of 15 residues. In its sample, this clone was seen a few times. How the authors handled the data: Using reference gene primer amplification, nucleated cell counts were estimated. Only in-frame clones appear in the TCRdb table, and some are missing; sequencing was by immunoSEQ multiplex PCR. V, J and clone size reflect that table, while D and trimming were determined from the DNA. The table lists hundreds of thousands of clones, roughly 91% of them singletons.

Sequencing used PBMCs or T cells enriched from blood (not recorded which). V gene TRBV28 combines with J gene TRBJ2-7; TRBD1 aligns across 8 bases. The receptor comes from a woman in her twenties or thirties with acute COVID-19. For the CDR3, the DNA is TGTGCCAGCAGTTCCCGGACAGGGCTGATCTACGAGCAGTACTTC. It codes for CASSSRTGLIYEQYF.